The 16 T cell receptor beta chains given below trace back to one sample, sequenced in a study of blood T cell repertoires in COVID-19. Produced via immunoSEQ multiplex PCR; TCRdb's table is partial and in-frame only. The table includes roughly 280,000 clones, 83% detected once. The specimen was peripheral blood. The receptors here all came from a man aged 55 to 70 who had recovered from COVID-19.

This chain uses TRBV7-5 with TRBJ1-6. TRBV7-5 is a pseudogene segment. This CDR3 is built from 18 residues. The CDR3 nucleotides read TGTGCCAGAAGCTTACCGGGACTCTTACACTCCTATAATTCACCCCTCCACTTT. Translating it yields CARSLPGLLHSYNSPLHF.

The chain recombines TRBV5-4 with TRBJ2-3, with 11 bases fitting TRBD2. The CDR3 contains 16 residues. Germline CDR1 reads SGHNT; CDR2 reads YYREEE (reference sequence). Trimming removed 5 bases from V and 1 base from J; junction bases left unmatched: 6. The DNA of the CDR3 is TGTGCCAGCAGTTCCCCGGGACTAGCGGGCACAGATACGCAGTATTTT. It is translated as CASSSPGLAGTDTQYF. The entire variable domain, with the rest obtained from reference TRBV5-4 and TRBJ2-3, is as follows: ETGVTQSPTHLIKTRGQQVTLRCSSQSGHNTVSWYQQALGQGPQFIFQYYREEENGRGNFPPRFSGLQFPNYSSELNVNALELDDSALYLCASSSPGLAGTDTQYFGPGTRLTVL.

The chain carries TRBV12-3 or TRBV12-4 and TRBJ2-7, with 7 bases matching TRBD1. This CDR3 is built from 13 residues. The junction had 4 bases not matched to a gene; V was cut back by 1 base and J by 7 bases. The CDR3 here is CASSLVQGVEQYF. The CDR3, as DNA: TGTGCCAGCAGTTTAGTCCAGGGGGTTGAGCAGTACTTC.

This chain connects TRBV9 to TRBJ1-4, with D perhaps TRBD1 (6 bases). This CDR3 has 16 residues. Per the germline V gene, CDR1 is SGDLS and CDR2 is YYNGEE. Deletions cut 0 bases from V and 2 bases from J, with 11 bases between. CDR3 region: CASSVGRGYTNEKLFF. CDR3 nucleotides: TGTGCCAGCAGCGTAGGCAGGGGTTATACTAATGAAAAACTGTTTTTT.

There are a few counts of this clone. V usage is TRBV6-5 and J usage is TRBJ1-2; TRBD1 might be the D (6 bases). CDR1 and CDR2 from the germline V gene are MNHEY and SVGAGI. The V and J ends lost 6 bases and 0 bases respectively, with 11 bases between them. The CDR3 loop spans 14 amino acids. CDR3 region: CASSQGQTNYGYTF. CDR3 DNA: TGTGCCAGCAGCCAAGGACAGACTAACTATGGCTACACCTTC.

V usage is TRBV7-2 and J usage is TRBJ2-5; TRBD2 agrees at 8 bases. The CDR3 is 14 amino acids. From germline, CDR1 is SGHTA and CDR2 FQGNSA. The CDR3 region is CVTRSGGNQETQYF. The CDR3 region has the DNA TGTGTCACGCGAAGCGGGGGAAACCAAGAGACCCAGTACTTC.

Written as DNA, the CDR3 is TGTGCCAGCAGCCTTGGGGCCGCTAATTCACCCCTCCACTTT. The encoded protein is CASSLGAANSPLHF. This chain uses TRBV3-1 (or the pseudogene TRBV3-2) with TRBJ1-6, with D possibly being TRBD1 (5 bases). V shed 4 bases and J shed 6 bases, with 10 bases lying between them. The CDR3 runs to 14 residues. Germline loops: CDR1 LGHDT, CDR2 YNNKEL (reference sequence).

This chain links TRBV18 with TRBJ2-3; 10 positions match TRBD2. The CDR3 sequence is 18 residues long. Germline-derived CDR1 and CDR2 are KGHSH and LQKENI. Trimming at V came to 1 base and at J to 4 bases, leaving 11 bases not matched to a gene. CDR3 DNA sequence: TGTGCCAGCTCACCACGGACGGCTAGCGGGAGAAGGTCAGATACGCAGTATTTT. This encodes CASSPRTASGRRSDTQYF.

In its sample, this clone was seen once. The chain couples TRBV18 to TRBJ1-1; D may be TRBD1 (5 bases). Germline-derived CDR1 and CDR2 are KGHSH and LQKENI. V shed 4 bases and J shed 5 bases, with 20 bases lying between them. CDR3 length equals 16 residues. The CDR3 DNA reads TGTGCCAGCTCACTACGAAAACAGGCGGCGAATACTGAAGCTTTCTTT. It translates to CASSLRKQAANTEAFF.

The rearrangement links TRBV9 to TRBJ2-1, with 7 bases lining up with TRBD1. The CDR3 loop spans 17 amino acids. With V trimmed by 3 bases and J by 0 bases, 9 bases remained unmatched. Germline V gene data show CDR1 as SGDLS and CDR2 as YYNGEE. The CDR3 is CASSAPTGAVSYNEQFF. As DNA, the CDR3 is TGTGCCAGCAGCGCACCTACAGGGGCCGTCTCCTACAATGAGCAGTTCTTC. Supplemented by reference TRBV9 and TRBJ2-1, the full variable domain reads DSGVTQTPKHLITATGQRVTLRCSPRSGDLSVYWYQQSLDQGLQFLIQYYNGEERAKGNILERFSAQQFPDLHSELNLSSLELGDSALYFCASSAPTGAVSYNEQFFGPGTRLTVL.

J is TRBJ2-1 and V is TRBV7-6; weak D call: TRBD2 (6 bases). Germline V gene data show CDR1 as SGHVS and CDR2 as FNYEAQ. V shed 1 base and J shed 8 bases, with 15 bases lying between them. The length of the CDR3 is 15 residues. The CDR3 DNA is TGTGCCAGCAGCTTAGGCGGGACTTCTTTCGATGAGCAGTTCTTC. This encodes CASSLGGTSFDEQFF.

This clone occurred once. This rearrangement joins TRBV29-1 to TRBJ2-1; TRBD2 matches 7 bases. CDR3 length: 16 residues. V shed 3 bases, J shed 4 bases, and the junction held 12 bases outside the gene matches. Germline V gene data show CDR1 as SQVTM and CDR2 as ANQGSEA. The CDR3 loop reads CSVDPAGKRGYNEQFF. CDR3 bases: TGCAGCGTTGACCCAGCGGGGAAGCGGGGATACAATGAGCAGTTCTTC.

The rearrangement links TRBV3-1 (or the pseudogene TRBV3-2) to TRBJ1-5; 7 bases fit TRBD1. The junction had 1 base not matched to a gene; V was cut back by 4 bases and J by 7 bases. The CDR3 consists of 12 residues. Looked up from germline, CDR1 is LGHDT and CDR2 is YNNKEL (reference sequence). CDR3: CASSRGGQPQHF. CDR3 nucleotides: TGTGCCAGCAGCCGAGGGGGCCAGCCCCAGCATTTT.

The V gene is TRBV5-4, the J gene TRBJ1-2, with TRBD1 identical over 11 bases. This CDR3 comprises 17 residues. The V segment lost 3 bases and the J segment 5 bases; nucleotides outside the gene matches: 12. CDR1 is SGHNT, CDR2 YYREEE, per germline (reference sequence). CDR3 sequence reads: CASSSGPGQGDIYGYTF. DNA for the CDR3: TGTGCCAGCAGCTCGGGGCCGGGACAGGGGGACATATATGGCTACACCTTC. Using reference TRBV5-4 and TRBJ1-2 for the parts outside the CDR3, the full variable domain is ETGVTQSPTHLIKTRGQQVTLRCSSQSGHNTVSWYQQALGQGPQFIFQYYREEENGRGNFPPRFSGLQFPNYSSELNVNALELDDSALYLCASSSGPGQGDIYGYTFGSGTRLTVV.

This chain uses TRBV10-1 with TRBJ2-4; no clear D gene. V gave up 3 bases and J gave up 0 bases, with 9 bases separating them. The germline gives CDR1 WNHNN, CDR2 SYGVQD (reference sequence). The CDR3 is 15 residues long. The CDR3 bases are TGCGCCAGCAGTGACCGTGGCCTAGCCAAAAACATTCAGTACTTC. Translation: CASSDRGLAKNIQYF.

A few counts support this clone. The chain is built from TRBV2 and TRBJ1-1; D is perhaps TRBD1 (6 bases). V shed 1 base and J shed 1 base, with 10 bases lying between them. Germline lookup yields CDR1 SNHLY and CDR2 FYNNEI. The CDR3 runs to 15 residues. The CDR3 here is CASSEDQDRNTEAFF. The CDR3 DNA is TGTGCCAGCAGTGAAGATCAGGACAGGAACACTGAAGCTTTCTTT. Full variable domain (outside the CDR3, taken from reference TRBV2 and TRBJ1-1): EPEVTQTPSHQVTQMGQEVILRCVPISNHLYFYWYRQILGQKVEFLVSFYNNEISEKSEIFDDQFSVERPDGSNFTLKIRSTKLEDSAMYFCASSEDQDRNTEAFFGQGTRLTVV.